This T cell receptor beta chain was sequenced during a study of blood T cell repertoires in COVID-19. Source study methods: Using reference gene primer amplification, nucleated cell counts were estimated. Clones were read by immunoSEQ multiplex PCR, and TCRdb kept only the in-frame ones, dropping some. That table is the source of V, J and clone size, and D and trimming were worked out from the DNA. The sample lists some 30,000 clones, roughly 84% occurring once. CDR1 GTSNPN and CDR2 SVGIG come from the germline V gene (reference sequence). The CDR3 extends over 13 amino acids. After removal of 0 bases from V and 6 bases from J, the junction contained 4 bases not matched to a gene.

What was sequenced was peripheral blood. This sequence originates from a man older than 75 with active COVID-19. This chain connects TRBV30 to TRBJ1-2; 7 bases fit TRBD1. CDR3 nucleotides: TGTGCCTGGAGTGTACTGGACAGGAATGGCTACACCTTC. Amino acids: CAWSVLDRNGYTF.